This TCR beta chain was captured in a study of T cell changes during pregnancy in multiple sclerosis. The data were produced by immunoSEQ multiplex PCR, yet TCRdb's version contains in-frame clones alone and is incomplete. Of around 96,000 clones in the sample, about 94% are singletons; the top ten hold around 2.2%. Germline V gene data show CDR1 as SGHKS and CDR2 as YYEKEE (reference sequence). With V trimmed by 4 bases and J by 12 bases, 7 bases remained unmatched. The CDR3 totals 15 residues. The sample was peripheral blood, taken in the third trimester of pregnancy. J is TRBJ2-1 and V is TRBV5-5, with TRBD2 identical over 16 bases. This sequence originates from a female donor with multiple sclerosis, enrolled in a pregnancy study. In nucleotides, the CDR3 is TGTGCCAGCAGCCCGGGACTAGCGGGAGGGCCGGGGCAGTTCTTC. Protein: CASSPGLAGGPGQFF. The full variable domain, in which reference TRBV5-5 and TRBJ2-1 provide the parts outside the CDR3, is DAGVTQSPTHLIKTRGQQVTLRCSPISGHKSVSWYQQVLGQGPQFIFQYYEKEERGRGNFPDRFSARQFPNYSSELNVNALLLGDSALYLCASSPGLAGGPGQFFGPGTRLTVL.